This T cell receptor (beta chain) is from a study of monozygotic twins with inflammatory bowel disease. General study results and limits: Among IBD patients, fewer clonotypes were shared with others than among healthy twins, especially with disease activity.

Molecular identifiers with 6-nucleotide sample barcodes were added during cDNA synthesis via template switching. Using the 5' RACE reads, TCRdb records one entry per CDR3 protein without DNA. This sample's table reports approximately 200,000 distinct CDR3 sequences. This CDR3 spans 12 amino acids. CDR1 is SNHLY and CDR2 is FYNNEI in the germline V gene. As concerns this clonotype: Antigen unknown.

The sequence derives from a human donor with ulcerative colitis or Crohn's disease, or a healthy co-twin of an affected twin (not recorded which). Sequences were obtained from blood. The chain uses TRBV2 and TRBJ2-7. The CDR3 spells CASHDLTNEQYF.